This T cell receptor beta chain was captured by sequencing in a study of blood T cell repertoires in COVID-19. Germline V gene sequence: CDR1 SGHTA, CDR2 FQGNSA. The CDR3 extends over 16 amino acids. The V end lost 1 base, the J end lost 7 bases, and 17 bases lay between the germline ends. Original processing methods: Reference gene primer amplification gave nucleated cell count estimates. Method: immunoSEQ multiplex PCR; TCRdb's copy keeps in-frame clones and lacks some. The V and J calls and clone size are taken from that table; D and trimming were inferred from the DNA. The repertoire holds around 50,000 clones, with roughly 90% as singletons.

Sequenced material: peripheral blood. The receptor was isolated from a human donor in a cohort sampled during active COVID-19. The rearrangement links TRBV7-2 to TRBJ2-1; TRBD2 is a possible D gene (6 bases). CDR3 region: CASSLVGGAIGNEQFF. The DNA for the CDR3 is TGTGCCAGCAGCTTAGTCGGCGGGGCAATAGGGAATGAGCAGTTCTTC.